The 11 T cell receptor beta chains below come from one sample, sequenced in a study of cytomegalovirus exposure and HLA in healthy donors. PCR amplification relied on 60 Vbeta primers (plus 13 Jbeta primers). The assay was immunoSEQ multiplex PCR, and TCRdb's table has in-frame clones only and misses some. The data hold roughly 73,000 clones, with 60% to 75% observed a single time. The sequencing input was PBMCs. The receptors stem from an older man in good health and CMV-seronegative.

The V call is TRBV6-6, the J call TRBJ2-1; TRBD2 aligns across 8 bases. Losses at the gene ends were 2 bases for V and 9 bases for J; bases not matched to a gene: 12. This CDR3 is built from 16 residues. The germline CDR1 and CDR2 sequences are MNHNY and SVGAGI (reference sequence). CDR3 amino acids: CASSYDAGGPWGEQFF. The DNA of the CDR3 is TGTGCCAGCAGTTACGATGCGGGGGGCCCTTGGGGTGAGCAGTTCTTC.

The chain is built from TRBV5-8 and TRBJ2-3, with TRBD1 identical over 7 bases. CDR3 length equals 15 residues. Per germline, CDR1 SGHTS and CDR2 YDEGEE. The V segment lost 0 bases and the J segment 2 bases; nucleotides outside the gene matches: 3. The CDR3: CASSLGGQVTDTQYF. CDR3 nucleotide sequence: TGTGCCAGCAGCTTGGGCGGACAGGTCACAGATACGCAGTATTTT.

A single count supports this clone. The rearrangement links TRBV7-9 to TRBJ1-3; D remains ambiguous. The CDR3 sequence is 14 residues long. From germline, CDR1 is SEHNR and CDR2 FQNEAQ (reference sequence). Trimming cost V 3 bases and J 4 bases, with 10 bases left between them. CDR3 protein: CASSLGAGGNTIYF. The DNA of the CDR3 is TGTGCCAGCAGCTTGGGAGCGGGCGGAAACACCATATATTTT.

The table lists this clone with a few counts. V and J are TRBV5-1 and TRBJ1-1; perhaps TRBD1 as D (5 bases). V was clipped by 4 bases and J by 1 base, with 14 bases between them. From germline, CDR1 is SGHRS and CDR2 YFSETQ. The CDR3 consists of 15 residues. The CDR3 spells CASSVSGFQNTEAFF. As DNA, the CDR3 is TGCGCCAGCAGCGTCTCAGGGTTTCAGAACACTGAAGCTTTCTTT.

As DNA, the CDR3 is TGCGCCAGCAGTGGAAGCGGGGGGGGTGAGCAGTTCTTC. Amino acids: CASSGSGGGEQFF. This chain uses TRBV10-2 with TRBJ2-1; 10 bases align to TRBD2. Germline V gives CDR1 WSHSY, CDR2 SAAADI. The CDR3 runs to 13 residues. V shed 4 bases and J 9 bases; nucleotides not matched to a gene: 3.

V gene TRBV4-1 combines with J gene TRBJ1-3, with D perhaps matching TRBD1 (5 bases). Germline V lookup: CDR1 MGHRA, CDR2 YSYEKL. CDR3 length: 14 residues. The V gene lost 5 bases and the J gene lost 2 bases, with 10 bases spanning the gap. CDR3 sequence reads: CASSKQAPGNTIYF. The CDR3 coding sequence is TGCGCCAGCAGCAAACAGGCTCCTGGAAACACCATATATTTT.

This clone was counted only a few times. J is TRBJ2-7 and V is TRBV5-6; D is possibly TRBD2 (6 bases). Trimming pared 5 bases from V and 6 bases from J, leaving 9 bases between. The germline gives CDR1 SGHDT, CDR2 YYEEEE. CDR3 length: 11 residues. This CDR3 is CASSAGFEQYF. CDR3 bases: TGTGCCAGCAGTGCGGGATTCGAGCAGTACTTC.

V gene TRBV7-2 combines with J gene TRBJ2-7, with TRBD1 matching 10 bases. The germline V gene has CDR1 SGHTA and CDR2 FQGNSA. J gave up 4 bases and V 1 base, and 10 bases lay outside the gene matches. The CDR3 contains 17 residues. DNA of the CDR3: TGTGCCAGCAGCTTAGTGGTGCGACAGGGGGCACCGTACGAGCAGTACTTC. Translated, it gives CASSLVVRQGAPYEQYF.

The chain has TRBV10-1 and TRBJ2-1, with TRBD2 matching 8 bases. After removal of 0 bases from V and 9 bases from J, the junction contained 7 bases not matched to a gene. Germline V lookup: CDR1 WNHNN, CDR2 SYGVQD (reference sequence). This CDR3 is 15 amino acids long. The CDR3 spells CASSESGLVVGEQFF. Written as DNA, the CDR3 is TGCGCCAGCAGTGAGTCGGGACTAGTGGTAGGTGAGCAGTTCTTC.

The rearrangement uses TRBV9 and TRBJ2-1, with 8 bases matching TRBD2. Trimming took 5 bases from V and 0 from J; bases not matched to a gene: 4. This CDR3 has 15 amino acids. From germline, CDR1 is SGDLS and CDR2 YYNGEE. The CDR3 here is CASSGSGGSYNEQFF. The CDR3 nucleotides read TGTGCCAGCAGTGGAAGCGGGGGCTCCTACAATGAGCAGTTCTTC.

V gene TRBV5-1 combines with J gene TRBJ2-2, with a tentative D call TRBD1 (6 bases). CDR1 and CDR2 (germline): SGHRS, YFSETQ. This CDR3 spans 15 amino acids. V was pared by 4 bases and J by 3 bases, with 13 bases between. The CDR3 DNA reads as TGCGCCAGCAGCCCACAGGGCCCAGACACCGGGGAGCTGTTTTTT. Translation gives CASSPQGPDTGELFF.